These 21 T cell receptor beta chains were sequenced from one sample in a study of shared clonotypes between healthy human individuals (dated by TCRdb to 2019 to 2021). Receptors were amplified or captured by the immunoSEQ multiplex PCR assay. In TCRdb, the immuneACCESS table is reduced to in-frame sequences with V and J assigned. These tables do not hold every clone; where another copy was compared, an unresolved V gene accounts for under half, and the others remain unexplained. The sample table lists roughly 1,500,000 clones, 95% to 99% of them with a count of one. Around 0.47% of the sample lies in the top ten. The sequenced sample consisted of naive CD4+ T cells sorted from blood. The cell subset or site label here, explained by the study, means: CD45RA+ positively selected. These receptor sequences come from a young man in good health.

Remarks on this clone: The sample contains more than one DNA sequence encoding this CDR3. J is TRBJ2-7 and V is TRBV9, with D perhaps matching TRBD1 (6 bases). Trimming removed 4 bases from V and 3 bases from J, with 8 bases in between. The CDR3 is made up of 12 amino acids. In germline, CDR1 is SGDLS, CDR2 YYNGEE. In nucleotides, the CDR3 is TGTGCCAGCAGCAAGACAGGCTACGAGCAGTACTTC. It specifies CASSKTGYEQYF.

The V gene is TRBV19, the J gene TRBJ2-5; possible D gene TRBD2, 6 bases. Trimming removed 8 bases at V and 0 bases at J, with 10 bases between. The CDR3 is made up of 13 amino acids. Germline lookup yields CDR1 LNHDA and CDR2 SQIVND (reference sequence). This CDR3 is CASAGGDQETQYF. The DNA for the CDR3 is TGTGCCAGTGCGGGCGGGGACCAAGAGACCCAGTACTTC. The entire variable domain, with the rest obtained from reference TRBV19 and TRBJ2-5, is as follows: DGGITQSPKYLFRKEGQNVTLSCEQNLNHDAMYWYRQDPGQGLRLIYYSQIVNDFQKGDIAEGYSVSREKKESFPLTVTSAQKNPTAFYLCASAGGDQETQYFGPGTRLLVL.

The J gene is TRBJ2-2, the V gene TRBV6-6; the match to TRBD1 covers 7 bases. The CDR3 consists of 14 residues. Germline CDR1 reads MNHNY; CDR2 reads SVGAGI (reference sequence). After removal of 6 bases from V and 7 bases from J, the junction contained 8 bases not matched to a gene. The CDR3 coding sequence is TGTGCCAGCAGCCTCAGGGGGTTAAGCGGGGAGCTGTTTTTT. Translated: CASSLRGLSGELFF.

The chain couples TRBV9 to TRBJ2-3; TRBD2 matches 7 bases. J was trimmed by 1 base and V by 3 bases; bases with no gene match: 11. Germline values: CDR1 SGDLS, CDR2 YYNGEE. This CDR3 has 17 amino acids. The CDR3 loop is CASSAEREGQGTDTQYF. Written as DNA, the CDR3 is TGTGCCAGCAGCGCCGAGAGGGAGGGCCAAGGCACAGATACGCAGTATTTT. Supplemented by reference TRBV9 and TRBJ2-3, the full variable domain reads DSGVTQTPKHLITATGQRVTLRCSPRSGDLSVYWYQQSLDQGLQFLIQYYNGEERAKGNILERFSAQQFPDLHSELNLSSLELGDSALYFCASSAEREGQGTDTQYFGPGTRLTVL.

The CDR3 region has the DNA TGTGCCAGCTCACCACTTTTTACAGGACAGGAATCCTACAATGAGCAGTTCTTC. This encodes CASSPLFTGQESYNEQFF. The J gene is TRBJ2-1, the V gene TRBV18; TRBD1 agrees at 7 bases. The CDR3 covers 18 residues. Germline V gene lookup returns CDR1 KGHSH and CDR2 LQKENI. Trimming at V came to 1 base and at J to 1 base, leaving 10 bases not matched to a gene.

This rearrangement joins TRBV5-1 to TRBJ2-2; D is ambiguous. The CDR3 covers 12 residues. From germline, CDR1 is SGHRS and CDR2 YFSETQ. Trimming left V 4 bases short and J 4 bases short, with 5 bases between. The chain's CDR3 is CASSKGTGELFF. CDR3 bases: TGCGCCAGCAGCAAAGGCACCGGGGAGCTGTTTTTT.

The chain is built from TRBV5-4 and TRBJ2-3; either TRBD1 or TRBD2 may fit D (6 bases each). This CDR3 spans 16 amino acids. The germline CDR1 and CDR2 sequences are SGHNT and YYREEE (reference sequence). V dropped 2 bases and J dropped 4 bases, with 17 bases sitting between them. For the CDR3, the DNA is TGTGCCAGCAGCTTAGGGCGGAGGGGGATGGCAGATACGCAGTATTTT. Amino acid sequence: CASSLGRRGMADTQYF. Complete variable domain (other parts from reference TRBV5-4 and TRBJ2-3): ETGVTQSPTHLIKTRGQQVTLRCSSQSGHNTVSWYQQALGQGPQFIFQYYREEENGRGNFPPRFSGLQFPNYSSELNVNALELDDSALYLCASSLGRRGMADTQYFGPGTRLTVL.

The V gene is TRBV4-3, the J gene TRBJ1-4, with a tentative D call TRBD1 (5 bases). This CDR3 is built from 16 residues. The V gene's germline CDR1 is LGHNA and CDR2 YSLEER. V lost 4 bases and J lost 7, with 19 bases in between. In DNA, the CDR3 is TGCGCCAGCAGCCTTGCCGGCGGGACGCGGAGTGAAAAACTGTTTTTT. This gives the protein CASSLAGGTRSEKLFF.

This chain links TRBV14 with TRBJ2-2; D possibly corresponds to TRBD2 (6 bases). From germline, CDR1 is SGHDN and CDR2 FVKESK. CDR3 length equals 17 residues. Trimming took 0 bases from V and 6 from J, leaving 17 bases between them. In DNA, the CDR3 is TGTGCCAGCAGCCAAGAGGGACTTCAGTGGAAAGCCGGGGAGCTGTTTTTT. Translation: CASSQEGLQWKAGELFF.

The chain recombines TRBV18 with TRBJ2-5, with TRBD1 identical over 7 bases. The CDR3 loop spans 16 amino acids. Germline values: CDR1 KGHSH, CDR2 LQKENI. J gave up 3 bases and V 3 bases, and 10 bases lay outside the gene matches. CDR3 DNA sequence: TGTGCCAGCTCACCCTGGGACAGAAATCTCGAAGAGACCCAGTACTTC. The encoded protein is CASSPWDRNLEETQYF.

The chain recombines TRBV5-1 with TRBJ2-5; 11 positions match TRBD2. CDR1 SGHRS and CDR2 YFSETQ come from the germline V gene. There are 15 residues in the CDR3. V lost 0 bases and J lost 4; bases outside the gene matches: 2. The chain's CDR3 is CASSLVLAGGETQYF. The CDR3 region has the DNA TGCGCCAGCAGCTTGGTTCTAGCGGGAGGAGAGACCCAGTACTTC.

The rearrangement uses TRBV27 and TRBJ2-7, with D perhaps matching TRBD2 (5 bases). This CDR3 has 13 amino acids. V gave up 5 bases and J gave up 7 bases, with 15 bases separating them. Germline loops: CDR1 MNHEY, CDR2 SMNVEV (reference sequence). The CDR3 DNA is TGTGCCAGCAGTCTAGCAGCGGTCGGTGAGCAGTACTTC. Its translation is CASSLAAVGEQYF.

This chain links TRBV11-2 with TRBJ2-3, with 7 bases identical to TRBD1. Germline CDR1 reads SGHAT; CDR2 reads FQNNGV. Germline trimming cut 6 bases from V and 5 bases from J; bases unmatched to any gene: 8. This CDR3 is built from 14 residues. The CDR3: CASRQRGGQDTQYF. In nucleotides, the CDR3 is TGTGCCAGCAGGCAAAGAGGGGGCCAAGATACGCAGTATTTT.

This chain connects TRBV2 to TRBJ2-5; 10 bases line up with TRBD2. Germline CDR1 is SNHLY and CDR2 is FYNNEI. Losses at the gene ends were 3 bases for V and 6 bases for J; bases not matched to a gene: 13. The CDR3 is 17 amino acids. Here the CDR3 DNA reads TGTGCCAGCAGTGAGGGTCGAAGGGAACTAGCGGGACAGACCCAGTACTTC. This translates into CASSEGRRELAGQTQYF.

V and J are TRBV25-1 and TRBJ2-7, with D possibly matching TRBD2 (6 bases). Looked up from germline, CDR1 is MGHDK and CDR2 is SYGVNS. This CDR3 region has 11 residues. Trimming shortened V by 8 bases and J by 7 bases, and 12 bases separated the two germline ends. CDR3 region: CASRFGGEQYF. The CDR3 DNA is TGTGCCAGCCGGTTCGGAGGGGAGCAGTACTTC.

J is TRBJ2-7 and V is TRBV7-9, with 12 bases matching TRBD2. Germline CDR1 is SEHNR and CDR2 is FQNEAQ (reference sequence). V gave up 2 bases and J gave up 1 base; unmatched junction bases: 9. The CDR3 extends over 18 amino acids. Here the CDR3 reads CASSLNRGLAGSSYEQYF. The CDR3 DNA reads as TGTGCCAGCAGCTTAAATAGGGGACTAGCGGGTTCTTCCTACGAGCAGTACTTC.

The chain recombines TRBV27 with TRBJ2-1; the D is unclear. V was pared by 7 bases and J by 4 bases, with 20 bases between. The CDR3 extends over 16 amino acids. Germline V gene lookup returns CDR1 MNHEY and CDR2 SMNVEV (reference sequence). The CDR3 protein is CASTSASVPLYNEQFF. In DNA, the CDR3 is TGTGCCAGCACCTCTGCATCGGTTCCCCTGTACAATGAGCAGTTCTTC.

The chain joins TRBV2 to TRBJ2-7, with 9 nucleotides matching TRBD2. Looked up from germline, CDR1 is SNHLY and CDR2 is FYNNEI. J lost 3 bases, V lost 4 bases, and 7 bases had no gene match. The CDR3 is 15 amino acids. DNA of the CDR3: TGTGCCAGCAGTGTTCTAGCGGGATATAACTACGAGCAGTACTTC. Its protein product is CASSVLAGYNYEQYF.

The chain employs TRBV6-6 and TRBJ2-1, with TRBD1 matching 12 bases. This CDR3 is 15 amino acids long. J lost 9 bases, V lost 7 bases, and 10 bases had no gene match. Germline CDR1 and CDR2: MNHNY and SVGAGI (reference sequence). The CDR3 here is CASTFRDRGLSEQFF. DNA of the CDR3: TGTGCCAGCACCTTCCGGGACAGGGGGCTCTCTGAGCAGTTCTTC.

For this clone: Other DNA sequences of this sample code for an identical CDR3. The rearrangement joins TRBV29-1 to TRBJ2-7; D not resolved. Germline lookup yields CDR1 SQVTM and CDR2 ANQGSEA. Trimming cost V 4 bases and J 0 bases, with 7 bases left between them. The CDR3 extends over 12 amino acids. The CDR3 DNA is TGCAGCGTTGGGGGTAACTCCTACGAGCAGTACTTC. Its protein is CSVGGNSYEQYF.

This chain links TRBV10-3 with TRBJ1-1; 9 bases line up with TRBD1. This CDR3 has 12 amino acids. Losses at the gene ends were 8 bases for V and 6 bases for J; bases not matched to a gene: 4. Per germline, CDR1 ENHRY and CDR2 SYGVKD. The CDR3 nucleotides read TGTGCCATCGGGGACAGGGTGTCTGAAGCTTTCTTT. Its translation is CAIGDRVSEAFF.